The entry below gives a single T cell receptor (beta chain) sequence along with its context. Its antigen is still unknown. It has no much larger one-base neighbor in the sample; base qualities were not kept. The sequencing machine was an Illumina HiSeq 2500. Quantitative 5'-RACE with molecular barcodes was used to prepare TCR beta libraries. As for the authors' bioinformatics: A new computational method, built on a probabilistic model of VDJ rearrangement, was used to identify disease-linked TCR variants. TCRdb passed the public sequencing reads through fastp at Q25 and MiXCR, retaining productive beta sequences. Entries are consolidated by CDR3 protein sequence, retaining the most common genes and DNA. For this entry, the V and J calls and clone size follow TCRdb and not the study's own pipeline. A total of hundreds of thousands of distinct CDR3 sequences appear in this sample, around 25% of them only once. Of the sample, under 8% falls within the top ten clones.

This sample stems from a study of CD8 T cells in ankylosing spondylitis (dated by TCRdb to 2017 to 2019). Some background on the complete study: The study profiled T cell receptor beta repertoires in healthy donors and ankylosing spondylitis patients to find disease-linked TCR variants. Peripheral blood was sampled, and synovial fluid was additionally collected from ankylosing spondylitis patients. In total, the full study cohort was made up of 95 to 110 healthy donors and approximately 24 ankylosing spondylitis patients. General conclusions and limits of the study: Some of the motif variants had been reported before in the synovial fluid and blood of reactive arthritis patients, a finding that suggests common disease-initiation mechanisms. A TCR beta motif made up of several highly homologous amino acid variants appeared to be characteristic of blood from ankylosing spondylitis patients. The disease-linked clones were reported to be significantly enriched in matched synovial fluid samples from ankylosing spondylitis patients. The disease-linked clones had a CD8+ phenotype and were found at relatively low frequencies in peripheral blood.

According to the germline V gene, CDR1 reads SGHDT and CDR2 reads YYEEEE. V has 0 bases trimmed and J has 5 bases trimmed; junction bases matching no gene number 3. The cysteine opens and the phenylalanine closes a CDR3 of 15 amino acids. Of the read, only the CDR3 DNA is kept; its 45 bases are in frame from base 1. Rearrangement joined TRBV5-6 to TRBJ2-7; 12 of the junction bases match TRBD1. This clonotype was sampled from a male donor with ankylosing spondylitis or in good health (not recorded which). The sample consisted of blood, either unsorted or a sorted T cell fraction (not recorded which). This receptor has the CDR3 CASSLVGQGANEQYF. Read as DNA, the sequence is TGTGCCAGCAGCTTGGTGGGACAGGGGGCGAACGAGCAGTACTTC.